Following are 28 T cell receptor beta chains from one sample sequenced in a study of T cell changes during pregnancy in multiple sclerosis (dated by TCRdb to the late 2010s). The library was built by means of the immunoSEQ multiplex PCR assay. Imported from immuneACCESS, the table was reduced by TCRdb to in-frame sequences with V and J called. These copies leave out some clones; in studies compared against another copy, an unresolved V gene accounts for under half, and the cause of the remainder is not known. The table for this sample lists tens of thousands of clones; about nine tenths of them were counted only once. The biggest ten clones account for about 0.45% of the sample. Sample: CD4+ T cells from peripheral blood mononuclear cells, taken before pregnancy. Receptors originate from a female donor with multiple sclerosis, enrolled in a pregnancy study.

The chain links TRBV5-1 to TRBJ2-6; TRBD1 matches at 11 bases. The CDR3 is 18 amino acids. Germline V gene sequence: CDR1 SGHRS, CDR2 YFSETQ. V lost 0 bases to trimming and J lost 2 bases; unmatched junction nucleotides: 4. CDR3 bases: TGCGCCAGCAGCTTGGCCGGGACAGGGGGAACTGGGGCCAACGTCCTGACTTTC. Its protein is CASSLAGTGGTGANVLTF.

The V gene is TRBV7-2, the J gene TRBJ1-5; D may be TRBD1 (5 bases). Germline lookup yields CDR1 SGHTA and CDR2 FQGNSA. Between the trimmed V and J ends, which lost 5 bases and 9 bases, there was a span of 20 bases. This CDR3 spans 15 amino acids. The CDR3 protein is CASSPNGGAPGPQHF. The CDR3 region has the DNA TGTGCCAGCAGCCCCAACGGAGGGGCCCCCGGGCCCCAGCATTTT.

The V and J genes are TRBV28 and TRBJ1-2; possible D gene TRBD1, 5 bases. V lost 2 bases to trimming and J lost 8 bases, with 18 bases between them. Germline V lookup: CDR1 MDHEN, CDR2 SYDVKM. The CDR3 has 15 amino acids. Written as DNA, the CDR3 is TGTGCCAGCAGTTTACCCGGACATATCCCACCCGGCTACACCTTC. Amino acid sequence: CASSLPGHIPPGYTF.

The V call is TRBV15, the J call TRBJ1-5; 9 positions match TRBD1. Germline lookup yields CDR1 LNHNV and CDR2 YYDKDF (reference sequence). The ends lost 0 bases at V and 7 bases at J; junction bases unmatched: 7. The length of the CDR3 is 16 residues. CDR3 coding DNA: TGTGCCACCAGCAGAGATCGGGACAGGGTAGACCAGCCCCAGCATTTT. Protein product: CATSRDRDRVDQPQHF.

The count of this clone is one. The gene calls are TRBV7-8 and TRBJ2-3; TRBD2 agrees at 8 bases. The germline CDR1 and CDR2 sequences are SGHVS and FQNEAQ. The CDR3 has 16 residues. The J segment lost 6 bases and the V segment lost 7 bases, leaving 15 bases of the junction unmatched. The CDR3 reads CASKLEGLGVADTQYF. In nucleotides, the CDR3 is TGTGCCAGCAAATTAGAGGGACTAGGAGTAGCGGATACGCAGTATTTT. The whole variable domain, remainder taken from reference TRBV7-8 and TRBJ2-3, is GAGVSQSPRYKVAKRGQDVALRCDPISGHVSLFWYQQALGQGPEFLTYFQNEAQLDKSGLPSDRFFAERPEGSVSTLKIQRTQQEDSAVYLCASKLEGLGVADTQYFGPGTRLTVL.

The J gene is TRBJ2-3, the V gene TRBV28, with 9 bases matching TRBD1. CDR1 and CDR2 (germline): MDHEN, SYDVKM. The CDR3 sequence is 15 residues long. Unmatched junction bases numbered 4, after V lost 2 bases and J lost 4 bases. CDR3 protein: CASSLRDREADTQYF. The DNA of the CDR3 is TGTGCCAGCAGTTTAAGGGACAGGGAGGCAGATACGCAGTATTTT.

The rearrangement uses TRBV28 and TRBJ2-7; 11 bases map to TRBD2. The germline gives CDR1 MDHEN, CDR2 SYDVKM. The junction had 11 bases not matched to a gene; V was cut back by 6 bases and J by 1 base. The length of the CDR3 is 17 residues. The CDR3 DNA is TGTGCCAGCAGCCCGGCTTCTAGCGGGAGGATTTCCTACGAGCAGTACTTC. It codes for CASSPASSGRISYEQYF.

The chain links TRBV6-5 to TRBJ1-4, with 9 nucleotides matching TRBD1. In germline, CDR1 is MNHEY, CDR2 SVGAGI. V shed 4 bases, J shed 7 bases, and the junction held 1 base outside the gene matches. This CDR3 region has 13 residues. The CDR3 loop is CASSSGQGEKLFF. The CDR3 DNA is TGTGCCAGCAGTTCGGGACAGGGTGAAAAACTGTTTTTT.

This chain joins TRBV6-6 and TRBJ1-1; possibly TRBD1 for D (6 bases). Germline V CDR1 and CDR2: MNHNY, SVGAGI (reference sequence). The CDR3 has 16 amino acids. V was cut by 0 bases and J by 2 bases, with 13 bases left in between. For the CDR3, the DNA is TGTGCCAGCAGTTACTCTACACCGGACAGTAACACTGAAGCTTTCTTT. Translated: CASSYSTPDSNTEAFF.

The chain links TRBV20-1 to TRBJ1-2; D is unclear. The CDR3 is made up of 11 amino acids. The germline V and J ends were trimmed by 6 bases and 4 bases, with 9 bases remaining between them. Germline-derived CDR1 and CDR2 are DFQATT and SNEGSKA (reference sequence). The CDR3 region is CSAPEGYGYTF. CDR3 DNA: TGCAGTGCCCCGGAGGGCTATGGCTACACCTTC.

For the CDR3, the DNA is TGTGCCAGCAGCGGACAGGAGCTGTTTTTT. This encodes CASSGQELFF. The chain links TRBV7-9 to TRBJ2-2; TRBD1 might be the D (5 bases). Germline loops: CDR1 SEHNR, CDR2 FQNEAQ (reference sequence). The CDR3 contains 10 residues. V lost 5 bases and J lost 10, with 5 bases in between. Drawing the rest from reference TRBV7-9 and TRBJ2-2, the complete variable domain is DTGVSQNPRHKITKRGQNVTFRCDPISEHNRLYWYRQTLGQGPEFLTYFQNEAQLEKSRLLSDRFSAERPKGSFSTLEIQRTEQGDSAMYLCASSGQELFFGEGSRLTVL.

This CDR3 reads CASSLFGTGGGSPLHF. The CDR3 coding sequence is TGCGCCAGCAGCTTGTTCGGGACAGGGGGTGGTTCACCCCTCCACTTT. The V and J genes are TRBV5-1 and TRBJ1-6; TRBD1 agrees at 11 bases. V lost 1 base to trimming and J lost 9 bases; unmatched junction nucleotides: 6. Germline V gives CDR1 SGHRS, CDR2 YFSETQ. The CDR3 contains 16 residues.

The rearrangement uses TRBV18 and TRBJ1-6, with 11 bases that match TRBD1. Per germline, CDR1 KGHSH and CDR2 LQKENI. CDR3 length equals 15 residues. Trimming took 3 bases from V and 7 from J; bases not matched to a gene: 2. CDR3 residues: CASSPGQGANSPLHF. The DNA for the CDR3 is TGTGCCAGCTCACCCGGACAGGGGGCGAATTCACCCCTCCACTTT.

The chain employs TRBV2 and TRBJ2-1; 9 nucleotides agree with TRBD2. Germline V lookup: CDR1 SNHLY, CDR2 FYNNEI. There are 15 residues in the CDR3. V lost 6 bases, J lost 2 bases, and 5 bases stayed unmatched. CDR3 residues: CASRTLAGAYNEQFF. CDR3 nucleotide sequence: TGTGCCAGCAGGACCTTAGCGGGAGCCTACAATGAGCAGTTCTTC.

V usage is TRBV7-8 and J usage is TRBJ1-5; unclear D gene. The CDR3 is 13 amino acids. Trimming removed 5 bases at V and 6 bases at J, with 11 bases between. The germline V gene encodes CDR1 SGHVS and CDR2 FQNEAQ. CDR3 in amino acids: CASSEAVGQPQHF. CDR3 bases: TGTGCCAGCAGCGAGGCAGTCGGTCAGCCCCAGCATTTT. The full variable domain, its missing parts supplied by reference TRBV7-8 and TRBJ1-5, is GAGVSQSPRYKVAKRGQDVALRCDPISGHVSLFWYQQALGQGPEFLTYFQNEAQLDKSGLPSDRFFAERPEGSVSTLKIQRTQQEDSAVYLCASSEAVGQPQHFGDGTRLSIL.

The chain uses TRBV4-1 and TRBJ1-2; 8 nucleotides line up with TRBD1. V lost 8 bases and J lost 4; bases outside the gene matches: 9. This CDR3 spans 14 amino acids. CDR1 is MGHRA, CDR2 YSYEKL, per germline. The CDR3 sequence is CASFSPGTGYGYTF. Here the CDR3 DNA reads TGCGCCAGCTTCTCCCCAGGGACAGGCTATGGCTACACCTTC.

The V and J genes are TRBV7-3 and TRBJ2-5, with 12 bases fitting TRBD2. CDR3 length: 17 residues. V was pared by 3 bases and J by 4 bases, with 9 bases of the junction left unmatched. In germline, CDR1 is SGHTA, CDR2 FQGTGA. The CDR3 nucleotides are TGTGCCAGCAGCTTTATAATGACTAGCGGGAGTACAGAGACCCAGTACTTC. Translated, it gives CASSFIMTSGSTETQYF.

The chain couples TRBV4-1 to TRBJ2-3, with TRBD2 matching 7 bases. V gave up 1 base and J gave up 3 bases; unmatched junction bases: 7. The CDR3 totals 16 residues. From germline, CDR1 is MGHRA and CDR2 YSYEKL. The CDR3 DNA reads TGCGCCAGCAGCCAAGCCTTGCGGGAGAAGACAGATACGCAGTATTTT. Translation gives CASSQALREKTDTQYF.

The gene calls are TRBV29-1 and TRBJ2-5; TRBD1 agrees at 7 bases. Germline CDR1 and CDR2: SQVTM and ANQGSEA. The ends lost 4 bases at V and 6 bases at J; junction bases unmatched: 11. The CDR3 is 14 amino acids. The CDR3 protein is CSVGRRQGWQTQYF. The CDR3, as DNA: TGCAGCGTTGGACGCCGACAGGGTTGGCAGACCCAGTACTTC.

The genes are TRBV7-2 and TRBJ1-2, with a tentative D call TRBD1 (5 bases). V was shortened by 7 bases and J by 7 bases, with 19 bases between the two germline ends. Looked up from germline, CDR1 is SGHTA and CDR2 is FQGNSA. There are 14 residues in the CDR3. Here the CDR3 reads CASIKWGQNVGYTF. The CDR3 DNA follows: TGTGCCAGCATCAAATGGGGCCAGAATGTTGGCTACACCTTC.

The V call is TRBV7-2, the J call TRBJ1-1; D is possibly TRBD1 (6 bases). The CDR3 consists of 16 residues. Germline CDR1 reads SGHTA; CDR2 reads FQGNSA. V was trimmed by 5 bases and J by 0 bases, leaving 16 bases between them. CDR3 region: CASSRRGSAVNTEAFF. In DNA form, the CDR3 reads TGTGCCAGCAGCCGCAGGGGAAGTGCGGTGAACACTGAAGCTTTCTTT. Filled out from reference TRBV7-2 and TRBJ1-1, the complete variable domain reads GAGVSQSPSNKVTEKGKDVELRCDPISGHTALYWYRQSLGQGLEFLIYFQGNSAPDKSGLPSDRFSAERTGGSVSTLTIQRTQQEDSAVYLCASSRRGSAVNTEAFFGQGTRLTVV.

The CDR3 bases are TGTGCCAGCTGGGACAGTTACACCTTC. Residues: CASWDSYTF. J is TRBJ1-2 and V is TRBV2, with 7 bases fitting TRBD1. The junction had 2 bases not matched to a gene; V was cut back by 8 bases and J by 11 bases. The CDR3 is 9 residues long. Germline values: CDR1 SNHLY, CDR2 FYNNEI.

Written as DNA, the CDR3 is TGTGCCATCAGACGCGGTATTGGGAACACTGAAGCTTTCTTT. Its translation is CAIRRGIGNTEAFF. The chain carries TRBV10-3 and TRBJ1-1, with no clear D. Deletions cut 6 bases from V and 1 base from J, with 12 bases between. Germline CDR1 ENHRY, CDR2 SYGVKD. The CDR3 is 14 residues long.

The chain is built from TRBV19 and TRBJ1-2; no clear D gene. This CDR3 contains 18 residues. The germline gives CDR1 LNHDA, CDR2 SQIVND (reference sequence). The V gene lost 5 bases and the J gene lost 4 bases, with 26 bases spanning the gap. The CDR3 protein is CASSPLANQRSTIYGYTF. The CDR3 DNA is TGTGCCAGTAGTCCCCTAGCGAACCAGAGAAGCACAATCTATGGCTACACCTTC.

The V call is TRBV2, the J call TRBJ2-6; tentative D call: TRBD1 (5 bases). This CDR3 spans 13 amino acids. CDR1 SNHLY and CDR2 FYNNEI come from the germline V gene. Trimming pared 8 bases from V and 0 bases from J, leaving 5 bases between. The CDR3 nucleotides read TGTGCCAGCGGGGCCTCTGGGGCCAACGTCCTGACTTTC. It yields the protein CASGASGANVLTF.

This chain uses TRBV28 with TRBJ1-5; D not resolved. The V gene lost 5 bases and the J gene lost 5 bases, with 13 bases spanning the gap. Germline V gene lookup returns CDR1 MDHEN and CDR2 SYDVKM. The CDR3 extends over 14 amino acids. CDR3 bases: TGTGCCAGCAGTCTCAGACCGAGGGATCAGCCCCAGCATTTT. Protein sequence: CASSLRPRDQPQHF.

In DNA form, the CDR3 reads TGTGCCTGGACAGGCGGGACAGCCAAAGAGACCCAGTACTTC. Translation: CAWTGGTAKETQYF. V usage is TRBV30 and J usage is TRBJ2-5, with D possibly matching TRBD1 (7 bases). The V end lost 4 bases, the J end lost 3 bases, and 15 bases lay between the germline ends. In germline, CDR1 is GTSNPN, CDR2 SVGIG (reference sequence). This CDR3 comprises 14 residues. Using reference TRBV30 and TRBJ2-5 for the parts outside the CDR3, the full variable domain is SQTIHQWPATLVQPVGSPLSLECTVEGTSNPNLYWYRQAAGRGLQLLFYSVGIGQISSEVPQNLSASRPQDRQFILSSKKLLLSDSGFYLCAWTGGTAKETQYFGPGTRLLVL.

The CDR3 reads CASSLEGREETQYF. The CDR3, as DNA: TGTGCCAGCAGCTTGGAGGGGCGGGAAGAGACCCAGTACTTC. The V gene is TRBV7-8, the J gene TRBJ2-5, with D possibly matching TRBD2 (6 bases). Trimming stripped 3 bases from V and 3 bases from J, with 11 bases between. Germline V gene lookup returns CDR1 SGHVS and CDR2 FQNEAQ. This CDR3 is 14 amino acids long.